The sequence of this T cell receptor beta chain was determined in a study of shared T cell receptors in the human thymus. The CDR3 extends over 18 amino acids. The V end was cut by 6 bases, the J end by 0 bases, with 23 bases between. The germline V gene encodes CDR1 MDHEN and CDR2 SYDVKM. The table lists this clone with a few counts. The protocol was immunoSEQ multiplex PCR, while the TCRdb copy is restricted to in-frame clones and leaves out a portion. This repertoire shows about 660,000 clones, 80% to 90% found once; its top ten account for 0.0094%. These sequences were also reported in another study, on human thymus T cells. As that study records: The donor group consisted of healthy Finnish infants who were having corrective surgery for congenital heart defects.

Sequenced: thymocytes. J is TRBJ1-1 and V is TRBV28; maybe TRBD1 (5 bases). This clonotype originated in a boy in the first two years of life with a congenital heart defect. As DNA, the CDR3 is TGTGCCAGCAGCCCAAGACGGCAGGGTAAGGTCGTGAACACTGAAGCTTTCTTT. It encodes CASSPRRQGKVVNTEAFF. Together with reference TRBV28 and TRBJ1-1, the CDR3 gives the full variable domain: DVKVTQSSRYLVKRTGEKVFLECVQDMDHENMFWYRQDPGLGLRLIYFSYDVKMKEKGDIPEGYSVSREKKERFSLILESASTNQTSMYLCASSPRRQGKVVNTEAFFGQGTRLTVV.